This T cell receptor beta chain was retrieved from a study of OX40 agonist ivuxolimab in advanced cancers. Looking at the study overall: Ivuxolimab was a fully human IgG2 agonistic monoclonal antibody targeting the costimulatory receptor OX40 (CD134). Intravenous ivuxolimab was administered to patients every 2 weeks at six dose levels: 0.01, 0.1, 0.3, 1.5, 3 and 10 mg/kg. Of the roughly 51 patients in dose escalation, about 20 had hepatocellular carcinoma, some 15 had melanoma, 9 had renal cell carcinoma and 9 had head and neck cancer. The dose-escalation cohort was around 83% male with a mean age of about 60 years, ranging from 23 to 79. Patients were allowed to have had prior anti-PD-1, anti-PD-L1 or anti-CTLA-4 therapy, and approximately 40% of the dose-escalation patients had previously received checkpoint inhibitors. Partial responses occurred in three dose-escalation patients: two with cutaneous melanoma and one with hepatocellular carcinoma. Peripheral TCRbeta sequencing aimed to test whether ivuxolimab altered TCR sequence diversity and caused clonal T-cell expansion. The paper reports the monotherapy dose-escalation portion (N = 52 patients) of the phase I ivuxolimab trial.

Genomic DNA was extracted from sorted cells for sequencing of the TCRbeta CDR3 region. TCRbeta CDR3 regions were sequenced using the immunoSEQ Assay. TCRdb carries this immuneACCESS record with in-frame sequences only. Its versions omit some clonotypes, under half of them owing to an unresolved V gene in the studies checked, with the rest unexplained. The sample has over 85,000 clones on record, just under 85% of them singletons. The biggest ten clones account for roughly 1.5% of the sample. The trial excluded patients who had a history of autoimmune disease or who were on systemic immunosuppression. Peripheral blood for TCR sequencing was drawn from every dose cohort at baseline, at cycle 4 day 1 and at cycle 7 day 1. The samples were taken from a phase I, first-in-human, multicenter, open-label dose-escalation trial of ivuxolimab. Adults with locally advanced or metastatic melanoma, renal cell, hepatocellular, or head and neck squamous cell carcinoma were enrolled in the trial. Before TCR sequencing, CD4+ and CD8+ T cells were separately sorted from peripheral blood.

Broader findings and caveats from the paper: In partial responders in the 0.1-3.0 mg/kg groups, normalized peripheral clonal expansion was found to be among the lowest, especially among CD8+ T cells. Low levels of normalized T-cell clonal expansion were also shown by some nonresponding patients. At doses of 0.1 to 3.0 mg/kg, clonal expansion of both CD4+ and CD8+ blood T cells was observed from baseline to week 6. After ivuxolimab, expanded clones were on average more numerous among CD8+ T cells than among CD4+ T cells. The antigen specificity of the peripheral T cells that underwent clonal expansion was not determined.

About this clone itself: No cognate antigen has been identified for it. No quality values exist for individual bases; no much larger clone is one base distant.

The germline V gene supplies CDR1 SGHTA and CDR2 FQGNSA. Deletion took 3 bases off V and 0 bases off J, with a span of 6 bases between the germline ends. Including cysteine and phenylalanine, the CDR3 has 14 amino acids. CDR3 DNA is the only sequence kept; it has 42 bases, read in frame from the first base. The V gene is TRBV7-2 and the J gene is TRBJ1-3; the D gene cannot be named for sure. Sequencing used CD4+ or CD8+ T cells sorted from blood, obtained in a trial of the OX40 agonist ivuxolimab. This clonotype was obtained from an adult with an advanced solid tumor such as melanoma, head and neck, liver or kidney cancer. The DNA sequence reads TGTGCCAGCAGCTTTTCACGCTCTGGAAACACCATATATTTT. It translates as CASSFSRSGNTIYF.